This entry concerns a single T cell receptor beta chain. Its antigen is undetermined. Isolating PBMCs gave at least 6 million of these cells per sample. The germline gives CDR1 WSHSY, CDR2 SAAADI. Trimming stripped 8 bases from V and 9 bases from J, with 29 bases between. The CDR3 length is 17 residues. These data are taken from a study of blood T cells in healthy people across ages. Overall study results and limits: It was not known whether donors were CMV positive (a possible confounder of expanded clonotype changes).

A sample-barcoded 5' primer and a J-beta primer mix were used in a second PCR of roughly 6 to 11 cycles. TCRdb used MiXCR to reprocess the 5' RACE reads, holding one entry per CDR3 protein. The sample records about 640,000 distinct CDR3 sequences, around three fifths being singletons. The chain couples TRBV10-2 to TRBJ1-5; TRBD1 is a possible D gene (6 bases). The material sequenced was blood. The receptor was derived from a man aged 55 to 70 in good health. In nucleotides, the CDR3 is TGCGCCAGCCGAACGAACGCGCTCGGACAGATATTTTGGCCCCAGCATTTT. Protein: CASRTNALGQIFWPQHF.